This T cell receptor (beta chain) emerged from a study of control samples from healthy donors and cancer patients. Method: immunoSEQ multiplex PCR; TCRdb's copy keeps in-frame clones and lacks some. Seen here are roughly 40,000 clones, around nine tenths observed once, and the top ten hold around 3.6%. Germline CDR1 and CDR2: SGHTA and FQGNSA. The CDR3 length is 14 residues. The ends were cut back, 3 bases at V and 8 bases at J, with 16 bases in the middle. The chain combines TRBV7-2 with TRBJ1-2; D is possibly TRBD1 (5 bases). This clonotype was sampled from a woman aged 50 to 60 in good health. Sequences were obtained from blood. The CDR3 DNA reads TGTGCCAGCAGCTTTCTACAGGTTGGCTGGGGCTACACCTTC. It specifies CASSFLQVGWGYTF.